The text below deals with one T cell receptor beta chain. No antigen is known for it. This specimen belongs to a study of cytomegalovirus exposure and HLA in healthy donors. Study results and limitations: Roughly uniform sequencing depth across donors was assumed, possibly incorrectly. In vitro work confirmed that a few CMV-associated chains recognize CMV antigens. A link between a missense DCLRE1C variant and TCR beta V- and J-gene trimming emerged from a later analysis.

The CDR3 spans 13 residues. V was trimmed by 1 base and J by 2 bases, leaving 4 bases between them. The germline V gene encodes CDR1 SGHTS and CDR2 YDEGEE. The PCR was carried out with 60 Vbeta primers and 13 Jbeta primers. Repertoires were generated with immunoSEQ multiplex PCR, while TCRdb's copy carries only in-frame clones and drops some. Found here are roughly 120,000 clones, 82% of them singletons; the top ten hold approximately 10%. This clonotype was sampled from a male donor in good health and CMV-seropositive. This sequence joins TRBV5-8 and TRBJ1-3; D not resolved. Sequences were obtained from PBMCs. The CDR3 is CASSLTAGNTIYF. In DNA form, the CDR3 reads TGTGCCAGCAGCTTGACAGCTGGAAACACCATATATTTT.